This T cell receptor beta chain stems from a study of CD4 T cells in relation to SARS-CoV-2 and coronaviruses. Whole-study findings and limits: No donor gave both pre-pandemic and post-infection samples.

V lost 7 bases, J lost 6 bases, and 2 bases stayed unmatched. The CDR3 runs 14 residues. Looked up from germline, CDR1 is SNHLY and CDR2 is FYNNEI. Before the COVID-19 pandemic, during about 2011-2019, CD4+ T cells were taken from unexposed donors. The method was immunoSEQ multiplex PCR; TCRdb's version includes in-frame clones alone and lacks a portion of them. The sample includes roughly 68,000 clones, 80% to 95% of them seen just once. This clone was seen only a few times. Its cognate antigen is unknown. The clonotype was recovered from a human donor in good health. Sequencing was carried out using naive CD4+ T cells from PBMCs. As for subset: naive CD4+ T cells isolated by negative enrichment. This rearrangement joins TRBV2 to TRBJ2-1; 14 positions agree with TRBD2. CDR3: CASKGLAGVNEQFF. The CDR3 bases are TGTGCCAGCAAGGGACTAGCGGGAGTCAATGAGCAGTTCTTC.